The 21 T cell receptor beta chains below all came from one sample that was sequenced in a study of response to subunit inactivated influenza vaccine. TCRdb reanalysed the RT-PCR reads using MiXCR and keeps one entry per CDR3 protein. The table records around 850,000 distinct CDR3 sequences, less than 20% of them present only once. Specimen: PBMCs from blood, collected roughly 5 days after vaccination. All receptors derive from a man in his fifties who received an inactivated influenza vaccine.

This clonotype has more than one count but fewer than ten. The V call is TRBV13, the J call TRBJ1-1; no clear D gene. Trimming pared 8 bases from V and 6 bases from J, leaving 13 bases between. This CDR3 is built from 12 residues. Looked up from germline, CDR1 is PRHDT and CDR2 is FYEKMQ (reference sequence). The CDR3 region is CASPGVGPEAFF. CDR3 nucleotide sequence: TGTGCCAGCCCCGGTGTAGGCCCTGAAGCTTTCTTT. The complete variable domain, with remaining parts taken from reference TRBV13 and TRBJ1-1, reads AAGVIQSPRHLIKEKRETATLKCYPIPRHDTVYWYQQGPGQDPQFLISFYEKMQSDKGSIPDRFSAQQFSDYHSELNMSSLELGDSALYFCASPGVGPEAFFGQGTRLTVV.

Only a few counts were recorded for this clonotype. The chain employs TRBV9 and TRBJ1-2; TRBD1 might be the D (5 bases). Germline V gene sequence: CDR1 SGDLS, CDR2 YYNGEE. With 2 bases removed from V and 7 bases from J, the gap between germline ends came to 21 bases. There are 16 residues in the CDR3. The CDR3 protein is CASSVDGSGMSGGYTF. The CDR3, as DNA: TGTGCCAGCAGCGTGGATGGATCAGGGATGAGTGGTGGCTACACCTTC.

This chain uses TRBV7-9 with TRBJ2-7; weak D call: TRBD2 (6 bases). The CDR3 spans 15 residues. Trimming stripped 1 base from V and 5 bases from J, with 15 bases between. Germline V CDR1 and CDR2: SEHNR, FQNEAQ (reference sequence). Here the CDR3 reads CASSLVPSVVNEQYF. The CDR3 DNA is TGTGCCAGCAGCTTAGTTCCTAGCGTCGTCAACGAGCAGTACTTC.

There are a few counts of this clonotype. The CDR3 coding sequence is TGTGCCAGCAGCTTAGCCGTGACTAGCGGGGGGGCCAATGAGCAGTTCTTC. It specifies CASSLAVTSGGANEQFF. The rearrangement uses TRBV11-2 and TRBJ2-1, with 14 bases identical to TRBD2. Germline V gene lookup returns CDR1 SGHAT and CDR2 FQNNGV. Germline trimming cut 1 base from V and 6 bases from J; bases unmatched to any gene: 5. This CDR3 region has 17 residues.

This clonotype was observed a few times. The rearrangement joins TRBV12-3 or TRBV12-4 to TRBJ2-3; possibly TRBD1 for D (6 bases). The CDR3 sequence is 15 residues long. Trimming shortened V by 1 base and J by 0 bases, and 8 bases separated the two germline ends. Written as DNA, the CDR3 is TGTGCCAGCAGTTTAGGGGACACTAGCACAGATACGCAGTATTTT. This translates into CASSLGDTSTDTQYF.

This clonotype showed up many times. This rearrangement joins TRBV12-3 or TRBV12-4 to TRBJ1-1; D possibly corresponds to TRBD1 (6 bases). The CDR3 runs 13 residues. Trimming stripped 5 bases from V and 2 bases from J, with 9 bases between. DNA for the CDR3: TGTGCCAGCAGTACGGGACACAACACTGAAGCTTTCTTT. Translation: CASSTGHNTEAFF.

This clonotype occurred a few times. The CDR3 reads CASSWIGLADIQYF. Here the CDR3 DNA reads TGTGCCAGCAGCTGGATCGGACTAGCGGACATTCAGTACTTC. V usage is TRBV5-5 and J usage is TRBJ2-4; 10 bases are a match to TRBD2. The V gene's germline CDR1 is SGHKS and CDR2 YYEKEE (reference sequence). The CDR3 is 14 amino acids. V lost 3 bases and J lost 8; bases outside the gene matches: 5.

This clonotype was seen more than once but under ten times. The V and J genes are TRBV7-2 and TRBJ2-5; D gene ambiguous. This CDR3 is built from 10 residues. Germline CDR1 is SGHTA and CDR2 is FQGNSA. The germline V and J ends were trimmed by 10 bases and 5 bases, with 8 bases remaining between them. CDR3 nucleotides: TGTGCCATTCTAGGGGAGACCCAGTACTTC. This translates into CAILGETQYF.

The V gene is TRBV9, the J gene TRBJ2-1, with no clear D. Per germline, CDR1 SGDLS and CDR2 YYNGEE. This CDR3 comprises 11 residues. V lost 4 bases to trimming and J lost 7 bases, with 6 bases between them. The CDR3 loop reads CASSIRNEQFF. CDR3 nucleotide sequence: TGTGCCAGCAGCATTAGGAATGAGCAGTTCTTC. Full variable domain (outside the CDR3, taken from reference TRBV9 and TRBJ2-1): DSGVTQTPKHLITATGQRVTLRCSPRSGDLSVYWYQQSLDQGLQFLIQYYNGEERAKGNILERFSAQQFPDLHSELNLSSLELGDSALYFCASSIRNEQFFGPGTRLTVL.

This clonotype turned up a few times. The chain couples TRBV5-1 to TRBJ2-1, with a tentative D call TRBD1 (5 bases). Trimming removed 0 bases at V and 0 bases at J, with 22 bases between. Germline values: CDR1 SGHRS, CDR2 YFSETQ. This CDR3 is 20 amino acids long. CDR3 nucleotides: TGCGCCAGCAGCTTGGCCTCAGGGCCAGGGTGGACGGACTCCTACAATGAGCAGTTCTTC. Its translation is CASSLASGPGWTDSYNEQFF.

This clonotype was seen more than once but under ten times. CDR3 sequence (DNA): TGTGCCAGCAGCAAACAGGAGGGTGGCTTTTACGAGCAGTACTTC. This encodes CASSKQEGGFYEQYF. The rearrangement uses TRBV5-5 and TRBJ2-7; D is perhaps TRBD2 (6 bases). Looked up from germline, CDR1 is SGHKS and CDR2 is YYEKEE (reference sequence). With 4 bases removed from V and 4 bases from J, the gap between germline ends came to 18 bases. The CDR3 sequence is 15 residues long.

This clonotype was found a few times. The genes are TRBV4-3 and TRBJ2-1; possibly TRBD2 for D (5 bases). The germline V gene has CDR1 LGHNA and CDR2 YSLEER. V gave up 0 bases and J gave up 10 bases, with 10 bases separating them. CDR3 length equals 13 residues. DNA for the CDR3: TGCGCCAGCAGCCAAGATAAGGGAGAAGAGCAGTTCTTC. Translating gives CASSQDKGEEQFF.

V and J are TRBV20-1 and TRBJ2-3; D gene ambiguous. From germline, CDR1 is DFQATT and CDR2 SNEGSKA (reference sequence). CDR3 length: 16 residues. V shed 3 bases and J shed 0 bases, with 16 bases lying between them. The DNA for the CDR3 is TGCAGTGCTAGCCCCAGACCGACGCCTAGCACAGATACGCAGTATTTT. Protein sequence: CSASPRPTPSTDTQYF.

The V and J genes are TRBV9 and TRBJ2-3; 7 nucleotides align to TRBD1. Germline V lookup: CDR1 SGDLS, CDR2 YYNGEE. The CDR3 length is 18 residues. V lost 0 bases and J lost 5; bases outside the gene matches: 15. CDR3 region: CASSVEGTGARSRDTQYF. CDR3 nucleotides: TGTGCCAGCAGCGTAGAGGGAACAGGGGCGCGTTCTCGAGATACGCAGTATTTT.

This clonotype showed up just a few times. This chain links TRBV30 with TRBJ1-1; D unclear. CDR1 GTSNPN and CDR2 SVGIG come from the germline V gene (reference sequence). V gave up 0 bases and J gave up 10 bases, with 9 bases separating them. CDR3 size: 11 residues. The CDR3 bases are TGTGCCTGGAGTGTAACTCTAGGAGCTTTCTTT. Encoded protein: CAWSVTLGAFF.

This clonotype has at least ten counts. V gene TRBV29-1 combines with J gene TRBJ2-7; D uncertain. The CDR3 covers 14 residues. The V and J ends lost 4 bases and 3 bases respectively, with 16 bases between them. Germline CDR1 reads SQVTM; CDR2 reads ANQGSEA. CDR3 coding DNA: TGCAGCGTTGGGCTTAGTGGGCGCGACTACGAGCAGTACTTC. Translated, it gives CSVGLSGRDYEQYF.

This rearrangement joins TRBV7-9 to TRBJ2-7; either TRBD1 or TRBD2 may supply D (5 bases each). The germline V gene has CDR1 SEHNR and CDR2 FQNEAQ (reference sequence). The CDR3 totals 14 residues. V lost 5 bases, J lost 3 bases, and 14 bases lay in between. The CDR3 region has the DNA TGTGCCAGCAGCCCCCGGGACCTGGGCTACGAGCAGTACTTC. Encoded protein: CASSPRDLGYEQYF.

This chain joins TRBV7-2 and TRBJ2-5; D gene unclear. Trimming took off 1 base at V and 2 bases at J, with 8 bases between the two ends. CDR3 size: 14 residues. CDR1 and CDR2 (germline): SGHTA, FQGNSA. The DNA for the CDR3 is TGTGCCAGCAGCTTAGGGATAGGGCAAGAGACCCAGTACTTC. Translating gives CASSLGIGQETQYF.

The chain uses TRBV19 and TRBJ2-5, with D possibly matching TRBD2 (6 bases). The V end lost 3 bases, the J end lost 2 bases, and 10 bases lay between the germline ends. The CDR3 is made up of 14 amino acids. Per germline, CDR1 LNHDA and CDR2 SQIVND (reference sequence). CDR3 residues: CASSIEGTQETQYF. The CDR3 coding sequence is TGTGCCAGTAGTATTGAGGGGACTCAAGAGACCCAGTACTTC.

The CDR3 loop is CASSLTKLTDTQYF. CDR3 nucleotide sequence: TGCGCCAGCAGCTTGACGAAGCTCACAGATACGCAGTATTTT. The chain recombines TRBV5-1 with TRBJ2-3; D is uncertain. The CDR3 spans 14 residues. The V and J ends lost 1 base and 2 bases respectively, with 8 bases between them. CDR1 and CDR2 (germline): SGHRS, YFSETQ.

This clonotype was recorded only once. The CDR3 sequence: CASSVGTSGSSGEKFF. DNA for the CDR3: TGTGCCAGCAGCGTAGGTACTAGCGGGAGTTCGGGAGAGAAGTTCTTC. The chain links TRBV9 to TRBJ2-1; 11 bases are a match to TRBD2. Losses at the gene ends were 0 bases for V and 14 bases for J; bases not matched to a gene: 13. Germline assignment: CDR1 SGDLS and CDR2 YYNGEE. The CDR3 spans 16 residues.